Each of the 17 T cell receptor beta chains below was sequenced from the same sample in a study of human T cells and chemical hapten exposure. MiXCR was run by TCRdb on the RACE reads, yielding one entry per CDR3 protein. The sample has around 33,000 distinct CDR3 sequences, around 12% seen once. Time point described: pre-sensitization, week 0. The treatment: therapeutic diphenylcyclopropenone sensitization with weekly scalp DPC. Unfractionated whole blood was the source from which total RNA was extracted. Material: whole blood, obtained in connection with sensitization to the hapten diphenylcyclopropenone (DPC). These TCRs come from a woman in her thirties or forties with alopecia areata. Some clones in this sample may be carry-over from other donors' samples.

CDR3 region: CSVEDDRESYEQYF. As DNA, the CDR3 is TGCAGCGTTGAAGACGACAGGGAATCCTACGAGCAGTACTTC. The rearrangement uses TRBV29-1 and TRBJ2-7; 7 nucleotides align to TRBD1. The germline CDR1 and CDR2 sequences are SQVTM and ANQGSEA. The CDR3 length is 14 residues. V was pared by 0 bases and J by 1 base, with 3 bases of the junction left unmatched.

This clonotype turned up a few times. The rearrangement links TRBV11-3 to TRBJ2-1, with D unresolved. The CDR3 is made up of 13 amino acids. Germline-derived CDR1 and CDR2 are SGHNT and YENEEA. Trimming stripped 4 bases from V and 4 bases from J, with 8 bases between. Written as DNA, the CDR3 is TGTGCCAGCAGCTCCAATAGATACAATGAGCAGTTCTTC. The encoded protein is CASSSNRYNEQFF.

In its sample, this clonotype was seen a few times. The J gene is TRBJ1-1, the V gene TRBV15, with D perhaps TRBD1 (5 bases). This CDR3 is built from 15 residues. The germline V gene encodes CDR1 LNHNV and CDR2 YYDKDF (reference sequence). V lost 1 base to trimming and J lost 4 bases, with 13 bases between them. The CDR3 region is CATSRAPGLGTEAFF. The CDR3 region has the DNA TGTGCCACCAGCAGAGCCCCAGGGTTGGGCACTGAAGCTTTCTTT. The whole variable domain, remainder taken from reference TRBV15 and TRBJ1-1, is DAMVIQNPRYQVTQFGKPVTLSCSQTLNHNVMYWYQQKSSQAPKLLFHYYDKDFNNEADTPDNFQSRRPNTSFCFLDIRSPGLGDTAMYLCATSRAPGLGTEAFFGQGTRLTVV.

The chain carries TRBV28 and TRBJ1-5, with D perhaps matching TRBD1 (6 bases). This CDR3 has 13 amino acids. Per germline, CDR1 MDHEN and CDR2 SYDVKM. Deletions cut 8 bases from V and 5 bases from J, with 13 bases between. The CDR3 DNA follows: TGTGCCAGCGCTGGGGGGCACGATCAGCCCCAGCATTTT. It yields the protein CASAGGHDQPQHF. Based on the CDR3 plus reference TRBV28 and TRBJ1-5, the full variable domain is DVKVTQSSRYLVKRTGEKVFLECVQDMDHENMFWYRQDPGLGLRLIYFSYDVKMKEKGDIPEGYSVSREKKERFSLILESASTNQTSMYLCASAGGHDQPQHFGDGTRLSIL.

The CDR3 DNA sequence: TGTGCCAGCAACGGCGGGATGGGGTTAGACACTGAAGCTTTCTTT. This translates into CASNGGMGLDTEAFF. V is TRBV28 and J is TRBJ1-1; D gene ambiguous. V was trimmed by 7 bases and J by 3 bases, leaving 18 bases between them. This CDR3 has 15 amino acids. Per the germline V gene, CDR1 is MDHEN and CDR2 is SYDVKM.

This chain uses TRBV29-1 with TRBJ2-5; 7 bases align to TRBD2. CDR3 length: 14 amino acids. Germline-derived CDR1 and CDR2 are SQVTM and ANQGSEA. The ends lost 3 bases at V and 5 bases at J; junction bases unmatched: 9. CDR3 nucleotides: TGCAGCGTTGAGACTAGCTTAGGGCGGGAGACCCAGTACTTC. Translation gives CSVETSLGRETQYF. The variable domain in full, completed from reference TRBV29-1 and TRBJ2-5, reads SAVISQKPSRDICQRGTSLTIQCQVDSQVTMMFWYRQQPGQSLTLIATANQGSEATYESGFVIDKFPISRPNLTFSTLTVSNMSPEDSSIYLCSVETSLGRETQYFGPGTRLLVL.

The table lists this clonotype with a few counts. Here the CDR3 reads CASSLTYEQYF. In DNA, the CDR3 is TGTGCCAGCAGCTTAACCTACGAGCAGTACTTC. The gene calls are TRBV7-8 and TRBJ2-7, with unresolved D. Trimming stripped 2 bases from V and 2 bases from J, with 1 base between. The germline gives CDR1 SGHVS, CDR2 FQNEAQ. This CDR3 region has 11 residues. Together with reference TRBV7-8 and TRBJ2-7, the CDR3 gives the full variable domain: GAGVSQSPRYKVAKRGQDVALRCDPISGHVSLFWYQQALGQGPEFLTYFQNEAQLDKSGLPSDRFFAERPEGSVSTLKIQRTQQEDSAVYLCASSLTYEQYFGPGTRLTVT.

This clonotype has a handful of counts. The V and J genes are TRBV29-1 and TRBJ2-3; 12 bases align to TRBD1. Germline V gene sequence: CDR1 SQVTM, CDR2 ANQGSEA. This CDR3 comprises 15 residues. Trimming at V came to 4 bases and at J to 6 bases, leaving 8 bases not matched to a gene. The CDR3 bases are TGCAGCGTTGGCCCCGGGACAGGGGGCGGGGATACGCAGTATTTT. It codes for CSVGPGTGGGDTQYF.

In its sample, this clonotype was seen many times. V and J are TRBV30 and TRBJ2-4; unclear D gene. This CDR3 is built from 15 residues. The germline CDR1 and CDR2 sequences are GTSNPN and SVGIG (reference sequence). V lost 4 bases, J lost 0 bases, and 13 bases lay in between. The CDR3 DNA reads TGTGCCTGGAAGAAGGGCGATCTAGCCAAAAACATTCAGTACTTC. Its protein product is CAWKKGDLAKNIQYF.

This clonotype is labeled as medium-sized. The chain has TRBV3-1 and TRBJ2-5; D gene uncertain. The V end was cut by 0 bases, the J end by 3 bases, with 11 bases between. In germline, CDR1 is LGHDT, CDR2 YNNKEL (reference sequence). The CDR3 is made up of 15 amino acids. CDR3 DNA: TGTGCCAGCAGCCAAGATATCCGGCGAGAAGAGACCCAGTACTTC. Encoded protein: CASSQDIRREETQYF.

This clonotype has at least ten counts. The J gene is TRBJ2-7, the V gene TRBV11-2, with D perhaps matching TRBD2 (5 bases). V lost 1 base and J lost 0, with 10 bases in between. CDR3 size: 15 residues. Germline-derived CDR1 and CDR2 are SGHAT and FQNNGV. CDR3 sequence (DNA): TGTGCCAGCAGCTTAGGTGGGAGTCCCTCCTACGAGCAGTACTTC. Encoded protein: CASSLGGSPSYEQYF. Looking up the rest from reference TRBV11-2 and TRBJ2-7 gives the full variable domain: EAGVAQSPRYKIIEKRQSVAFWCNPISGHATLYWYQQILGQGPKLLIQFQNNGVVDDSQLPKDRFSAERLKGVDSTLKIQPAKLEDSAVYLCASSLGGSPSYEQYFGPGTRLTVT.

The chain combines TRBV3-1 with TRBJ2-1; TRBD1 is a possible D gene (6 bases). The germline V gene encodes CDR1 LGHDT and CDR2 YNNKEL (reference sequence). The CDR3 consists of 16 residues. With 1 base removed from V and 4 bases from J, the gap between germline ends came to 14 bases. The CDR3 nucleotides read TGTGCCAGCAGCCAAGGGTCCCCAGGGGCTTACAATGAGCAGTTCTTC. It yields the protein CASSQGSPGAYNEQFF.

This clonotype appeared a few times. The chain is built from TRBV20-1 and TRBJ2-7; D remains unclear. Trimming pared 6 bases from V and 5 bases from J, leaving 14 bases between. Germline assignment: CDR1 DFQATT and CDR2 SNEGSKA (reference sequence). This CDR3 is 12 amino acids long. CDR3 residues: CSAPGDRNEQYF. The CDR3 DNA reads TGCAGTGCCCCAGGTGACCGCAACGAGCAGTACTTC.

In the case of this clonotype: This may be a read error, as it is one base from a much larger clone. The J gene is TRBJ1-3, the V gene TRBV6-5; 7 bases line up with TRBD1. V lost 0 bases to trimming and J lost 8 bases; unmatched junction nucleotides: 7. The CDR3 spans 15 residues. CDR1 is MNHEY and CDR2 is SVGAGI in the germline V gene. The CDR3 DNA reads TGTGCCAGCAGTTACTCGAGGCGACAGGGCCACACCATATATTTT. Protein: CASSYSRRQGHTIYF.

This clonotype was seen at least ten times. This rearrangement joins TRBV10-3 to TRBJ2-5; possible D gene TRBD1, 5 bases. V lost 0 bases and J 4 bases, leaving 6 bases between the germline ends. The germline V gene has CDR1 ENHRY and CDR2 SYGVKD. The CDR3 has 13 residues. CDR3 coding DNA: TGTGCCATCAGTGAGTCAAGGGGAGAGACCCAGTACTTC. It encodes CAISESRGETQYF.

The chain joins TRBV18 to TRBJ1-2; D uncertain. V dropped 0 bases and J dropped 5 bases, with 10 bases sitting between them. The germline V gene has CDR1 KGHSH and CDR2 LQKENI. The CDR3 has 14 residues. The CDR3 sequence: CASSPPAGQYGYTF. The CDR3 DNA reads as TGTGCCAGCTCACCACCGGCAGGCCAATATGGCTACACCTTC.

This clonotype showed up just a few times. The CDR3 DNA reads as TGCAGCGTTGAAGCGGGACAGGGTAATGAGCAGTTCTTC. As protein: CSVEAGQGNEQFF. The chain links TRBV29-1 to TRBJ2-1, with 9 bases that match TRBD1. Trimming cost V 1 base and J 7 bases; bases outside gene matches: 2. Germline CDR1 and CDR2: SQVTM and ANQGSEA. The CDR3 runs 13 residues.